The entry below gives a single T cell receptor beta chain sequence along with its context. Its target is unknown. What was amplified from RNA transcripts were TCR beta CDR3 regions. In the first-round RT-PCR of the TCR CDR3, the HTBI primer set was used. TCRdb reprocessed the multiplex PCR reads via MiXCR and lists one record per CDR3 protein. The sample holds 600,000 to 850,000 distinct CDR3 sequences; 18% are singletons and the top ten take approximately 15%. These data come from a study of T cells in Graves' hyperthyroidism and ophthalmopathy. The length of the CDR3 is 15 residues. The trim removed 5 bases at V and 5 bases at J, leaving 9 bases unmatched. Regarding the study as a whole: Separating ophthalmopathy from stable hyperthyroidism was achieved by a 13 V-J model.

Uncontrolled infection, other autoimmune disease, pregnancy or lactation disqualified patients from enrolment. Any symptoms of ophthalmopathy came after the first hyperthyroidism diagnosis, from which the blood sample dates. PBMCs were collected from an approximately 9.2 ml volume of fresh peripheral blood. The TCR sequence derives from a woman between 50 and 59 years old with Graves' hyperthyroidism that later progressed to Graves' ophthalmopathy. Sequences were obtained from blood. This sequence joins TRBV12-3 or TRBV12-4 and TRBJ1-2, with 9 bases lining up with TRBD1. The CDR3 DNA reads as TGTGCCAGCAGTCCTGGACAGGGGCAGGGATATGGCTACACCTTC. This gives the protein CASSPGQGQGYGYTF.